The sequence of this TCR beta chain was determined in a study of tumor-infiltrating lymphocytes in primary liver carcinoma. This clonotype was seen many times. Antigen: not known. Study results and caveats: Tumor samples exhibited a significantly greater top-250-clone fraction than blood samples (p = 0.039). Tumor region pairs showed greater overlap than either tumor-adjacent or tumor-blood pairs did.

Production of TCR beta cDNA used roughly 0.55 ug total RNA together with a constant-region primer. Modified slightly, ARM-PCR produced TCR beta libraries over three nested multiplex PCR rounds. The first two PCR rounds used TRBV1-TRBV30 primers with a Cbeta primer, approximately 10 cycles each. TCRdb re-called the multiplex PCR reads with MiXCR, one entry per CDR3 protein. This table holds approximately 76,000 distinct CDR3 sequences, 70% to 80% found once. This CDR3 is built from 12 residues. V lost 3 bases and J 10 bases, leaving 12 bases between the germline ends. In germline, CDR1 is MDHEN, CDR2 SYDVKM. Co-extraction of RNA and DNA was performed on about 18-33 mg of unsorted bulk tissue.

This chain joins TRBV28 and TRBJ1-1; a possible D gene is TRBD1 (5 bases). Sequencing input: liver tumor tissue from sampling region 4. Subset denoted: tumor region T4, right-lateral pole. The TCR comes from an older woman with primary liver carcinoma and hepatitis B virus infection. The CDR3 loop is CASSLSGWRAFF. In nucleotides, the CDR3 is TGTGCCAGCAGTTTGTCAGGGTGGCGAGCTTTCTTT.